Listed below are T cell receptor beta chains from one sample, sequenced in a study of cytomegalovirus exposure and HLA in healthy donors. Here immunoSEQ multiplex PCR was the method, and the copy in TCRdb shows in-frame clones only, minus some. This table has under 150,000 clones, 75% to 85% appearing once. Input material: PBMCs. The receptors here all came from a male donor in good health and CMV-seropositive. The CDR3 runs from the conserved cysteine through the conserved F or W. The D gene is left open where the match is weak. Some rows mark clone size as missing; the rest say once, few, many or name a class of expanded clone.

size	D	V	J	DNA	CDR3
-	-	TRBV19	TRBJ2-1	TGTGCCAGTAGTATAGCGCGAGGACAGTCGCAACCCTCCTCCTACAATGAGCAGTTCTTC	CASSIARGQSQPSSYNEQFF
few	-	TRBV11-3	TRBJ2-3	TGTGCCAGCAGCTTAGCAGGGTACGGCACAGATACGCAGTATTTT	CASSLAGYGTDTQYF
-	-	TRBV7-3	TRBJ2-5	TGTGCCAGCAGCTTAAACAGCCAAGAGACCCAGTACTTC	CASSLNSQETQYF
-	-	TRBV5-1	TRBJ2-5	TGCGCCAGCAGCTTGGGGACTGGACAAGAGACCCAGTACTTC	CASSLGTGQETQYF
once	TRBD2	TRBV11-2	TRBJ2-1	TGTGCCAGCAGCTTAGAGGGTTTAGCGGGAGGGCGGGATGAGCAGTTCTTC	CASSLEGLAGGRDEQFF
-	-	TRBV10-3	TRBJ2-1	TGTGCCATCAGTGAGTCGGAGGGGCCACAGTTCTTC	CAISESEGPQFF
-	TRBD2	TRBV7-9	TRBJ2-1	TGTGCCAGCAGCCTTGAATTAGGACTAGGTATATACAATGAGCAGTTCTTC	CASSLELGLGIYNEQFF
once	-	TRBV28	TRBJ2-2	TGTGCCGGCAGTTTCTGGGGAGGAGGCGCGGCCGGGGAGCTGTTTTTT	CAGSFWGGGAAGELFF
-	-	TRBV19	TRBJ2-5	TGTGCCAGTAGTCGTGTCCCGGGAGTGGGGGAGACCCAGTACTTC	CASSRVPGVGETQYF
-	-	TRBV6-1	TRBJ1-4	TGTGCCAGCAGTGAAGTGTGGGGACAAAGTGAAAAACTGTTTTTT	CASSEVWGQSEKLFF
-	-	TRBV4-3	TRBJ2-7	TGCGCCAGCAGCCAAGGCTCGGCGGCGCTCTACGAGCAGTACTTC	CASSQGSAALYEQYF
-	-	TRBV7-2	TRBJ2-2	TGTGCCAGCAGCGGGGAACTCAGGGGCGGGGAGCTGTTTTTT	CASSGELRGGELFF
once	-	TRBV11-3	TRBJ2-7	TGTGCCAGCAGCATTTCTAGCCAGGGGGAGCAGTACTTC	CASSISSQGEQYF
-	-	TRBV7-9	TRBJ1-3	TGTGCCAGCAGTCCTCCGGGAATCCTCGGAAACACCATATATTTT	CASSPPGILGNTIYF
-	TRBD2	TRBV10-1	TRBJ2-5	TGCGCCAGCACAAACAGCGGACTAGATTATCAAGAGACCCAGTACTTC	CASTNSGLDYQETQYF
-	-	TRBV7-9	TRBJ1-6	TGTGCCAGCAGCTTCGACAGGACGGATTCACCCCTCCACTTT	CASSFDRTDSPLHF
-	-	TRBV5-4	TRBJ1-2	TGTGCCAGCAGCGCCCGGGCAGGGAACTATGGCTACACCTTC	CASSARAGNYGYTF
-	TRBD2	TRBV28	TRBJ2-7	TGTGCCAGCGCCAGGGGGGGAGCGGGGGGAGGCCTCTACGAGCAGTACTTC	CASARGGAGGGLYEQYF